This section outlines one T cell receptor (beta chain) sequence together with its context. The antigen remains unidentified. Template material for amplifying TCR beta CDR3 regions consisted of RNA transcripts. HTBI primers were used for first-round RT-PCR of the TCR CDR3. TCRdb re-called the multiplex PCR reads through MiXCR, storing one row per CDR3 protein. The table includes over 150,000 distinct CDR3 sequences, roughly a sixth detected once. This entry is derived from a study of T cells in Graves' hyperthyroidism and ophthalmopathy. The study's findings and limits: Researchers found most expanded thyroid clonotypes above 0.001 in blood as well. The model anticipated ophthalmopathy a median 6.5 months pre-onset.

The CDR3 is 14 amino acids. Deletions cut 3 bases from V and 1 base from J, with 9 bases between. Germline CDR1 reads LNHDA; CDR2 reads SQIVND (reference sequence). This rearrangement joins TRBV19 to TRBJ1-1, with D tentatively TRBD1 (5 bases). The specimen was blood. The source of this sequence is a woman between 45 and 65 years old with Graves' hyperthyroidism. The CDR3 here is CASSIPTENTEAFF. In DNA form, the CDR3 reads TGTGCCAGTAGTATCCCGACAGAGAACACTGAAGCTTTCTTT.